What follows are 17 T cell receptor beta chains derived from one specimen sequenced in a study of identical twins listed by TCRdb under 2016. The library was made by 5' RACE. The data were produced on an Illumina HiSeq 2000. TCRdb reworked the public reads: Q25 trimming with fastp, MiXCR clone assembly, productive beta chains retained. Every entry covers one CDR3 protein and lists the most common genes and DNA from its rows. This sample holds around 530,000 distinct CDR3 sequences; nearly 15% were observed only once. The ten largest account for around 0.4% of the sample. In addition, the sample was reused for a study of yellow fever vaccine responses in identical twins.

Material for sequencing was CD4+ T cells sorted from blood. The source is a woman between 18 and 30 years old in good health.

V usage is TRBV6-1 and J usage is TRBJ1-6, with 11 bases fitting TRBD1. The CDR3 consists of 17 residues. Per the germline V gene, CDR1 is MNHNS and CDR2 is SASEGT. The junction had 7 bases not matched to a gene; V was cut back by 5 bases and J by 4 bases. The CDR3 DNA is TGTGCCAGCAGTCGGACAGGGGGCGGTACATATAATTCACCCCTCCACTTT. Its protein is CASSRTGGGTYNSPLHF.

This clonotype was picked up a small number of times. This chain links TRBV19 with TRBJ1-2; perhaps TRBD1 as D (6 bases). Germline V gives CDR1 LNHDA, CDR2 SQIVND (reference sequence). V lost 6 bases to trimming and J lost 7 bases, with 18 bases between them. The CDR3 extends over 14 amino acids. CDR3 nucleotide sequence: TGTGCCAGTAGAACGCCGGGACATTATATTGGCTACACCTTC. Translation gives CASRTPGHYIGYTF.

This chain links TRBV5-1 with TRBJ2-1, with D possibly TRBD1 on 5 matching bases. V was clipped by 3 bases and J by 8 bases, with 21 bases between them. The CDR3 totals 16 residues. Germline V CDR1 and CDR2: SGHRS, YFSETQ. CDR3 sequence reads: CASSSPKSDRGDEQFF. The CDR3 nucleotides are TGCGCCAGCAGCTCCCCCAAGTCGGATAGGGGCGATGAGCAGTTCTTC.

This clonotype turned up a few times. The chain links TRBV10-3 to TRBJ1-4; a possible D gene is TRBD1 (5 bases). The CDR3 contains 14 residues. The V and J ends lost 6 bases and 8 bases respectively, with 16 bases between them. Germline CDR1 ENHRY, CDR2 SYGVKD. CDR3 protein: CAISWSRGEEKLFF. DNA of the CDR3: TGTGCCATCAGCTGGTCTCGGGGCGAGGAAAAACTGTTTTTT.

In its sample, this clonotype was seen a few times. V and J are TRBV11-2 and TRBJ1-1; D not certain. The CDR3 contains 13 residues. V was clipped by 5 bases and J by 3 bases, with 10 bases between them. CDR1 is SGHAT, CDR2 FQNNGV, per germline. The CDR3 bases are TGTGCCAGCAGCCCCCAGGCGGACACTGAAGCTTTCTTT. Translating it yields CASSPQADTEAFF.

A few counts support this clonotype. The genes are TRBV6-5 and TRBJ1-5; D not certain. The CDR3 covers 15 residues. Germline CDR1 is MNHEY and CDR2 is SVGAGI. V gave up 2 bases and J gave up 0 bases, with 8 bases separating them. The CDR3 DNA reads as TGTGCCAGCAGTTACACGCAGGATAGCAATCAGCCCCAGCATTTT. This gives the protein CASSYTQDSNQPQHF.

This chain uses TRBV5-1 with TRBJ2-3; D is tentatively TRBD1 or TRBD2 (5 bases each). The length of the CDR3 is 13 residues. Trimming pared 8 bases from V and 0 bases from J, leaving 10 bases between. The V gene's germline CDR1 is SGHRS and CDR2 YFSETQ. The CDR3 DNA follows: TGCGCCAGTAGGGGAGCCAGCACAGATACGCAGTATTTT. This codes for CASRGASTDTQYF.

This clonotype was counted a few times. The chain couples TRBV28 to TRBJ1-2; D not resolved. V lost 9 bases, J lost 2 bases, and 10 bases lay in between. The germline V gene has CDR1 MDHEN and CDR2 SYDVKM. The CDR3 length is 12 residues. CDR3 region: CASSKTNYGYTF. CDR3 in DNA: TGTGCCAGTTCAAAGACAAACTATGGCTACACCTTC.

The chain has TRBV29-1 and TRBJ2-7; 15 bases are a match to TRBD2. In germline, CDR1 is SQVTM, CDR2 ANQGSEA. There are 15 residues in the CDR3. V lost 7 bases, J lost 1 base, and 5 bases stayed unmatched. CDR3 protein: CSAQGLAGGSYEQYF. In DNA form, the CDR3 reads TGCAGCGCCCAGGGACTAGCGGGAGGATCCTACGAGCAGTACTTC.

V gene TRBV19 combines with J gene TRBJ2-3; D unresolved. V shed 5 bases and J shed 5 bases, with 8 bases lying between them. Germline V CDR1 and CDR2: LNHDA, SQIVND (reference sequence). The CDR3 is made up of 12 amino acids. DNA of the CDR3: TGTGCCAGTAGTCACCGGTTAGATACGCAGTATTTT. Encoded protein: CASSHRLDTQYF.

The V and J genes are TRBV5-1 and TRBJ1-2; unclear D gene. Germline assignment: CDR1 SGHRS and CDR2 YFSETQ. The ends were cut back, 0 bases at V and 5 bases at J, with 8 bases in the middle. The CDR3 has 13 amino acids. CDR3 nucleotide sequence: TGCGCCAGCAGCTTGGATTCGGGGTATGGCTACACCTTC. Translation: CASSLDSGYGYTF.

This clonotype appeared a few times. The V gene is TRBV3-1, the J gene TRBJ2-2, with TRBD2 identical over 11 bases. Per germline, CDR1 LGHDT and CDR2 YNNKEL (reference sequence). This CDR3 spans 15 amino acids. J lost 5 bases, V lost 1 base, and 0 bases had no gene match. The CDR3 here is CASSQASGGTGELFF. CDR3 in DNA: TGTGCCAGCAGCCAAGCTAGCGGGGGGACCGGGGAGCTGTTTTTT.

CDR3 residues: CASSQVPMTSSPYEQYF. In DNA form, the CDR3 reads TGCGCCAGCAGCCAAGTTCCAATGACTAGCAGTCCCTACGAGCAGTACTTC. The rearrangement joins TRBV4-1 to TRBJ2-7; 7 nucleotides align to TRBD2. The CDR3 runs to 17 residues. Germline V gene data show CDR1 as MGHRA and CDR2 as YSYEKL. Trimming cost V 1 base and J 2 bases; bases outside gene matches: 11.

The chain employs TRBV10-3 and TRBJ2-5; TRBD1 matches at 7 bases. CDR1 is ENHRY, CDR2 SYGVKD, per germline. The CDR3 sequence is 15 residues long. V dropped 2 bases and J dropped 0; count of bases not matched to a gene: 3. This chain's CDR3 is CAISEGQGDQETQYF. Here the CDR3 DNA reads TGTGCCATCAGTGAGGGTCAGGGGGACCAAGAGACCCAGTACTTC.

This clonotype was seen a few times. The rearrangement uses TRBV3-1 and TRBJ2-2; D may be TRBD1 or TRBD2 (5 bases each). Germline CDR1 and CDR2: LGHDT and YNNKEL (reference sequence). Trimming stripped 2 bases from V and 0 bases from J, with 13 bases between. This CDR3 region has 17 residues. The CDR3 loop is CASSQSIGGSNTGELFF. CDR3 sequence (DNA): TGTGCCAGCAGCCAAAGTATTGGGGGTTCGAACACCGGGGAGCTGTTTTTT.

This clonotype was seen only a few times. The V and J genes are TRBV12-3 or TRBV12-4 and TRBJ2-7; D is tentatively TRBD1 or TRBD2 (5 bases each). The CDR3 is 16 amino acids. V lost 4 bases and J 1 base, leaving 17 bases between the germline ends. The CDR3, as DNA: TGTGCCAGCAGTTCCCCCCCGGGGCTCAGGTCCTACGAGCAGTACTTC. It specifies CASSSPPGLRSYEQYF.

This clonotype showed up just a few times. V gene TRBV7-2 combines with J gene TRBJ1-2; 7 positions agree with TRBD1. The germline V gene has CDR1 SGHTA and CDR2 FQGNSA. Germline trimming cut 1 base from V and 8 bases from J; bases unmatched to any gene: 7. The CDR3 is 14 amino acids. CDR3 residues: CASSLDRGLQGYTF. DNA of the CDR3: TGTGCCAGCAGCTTAGACAGGGGACTTCAAGGCTACACCTTC.